This TCR beta chain was sequenced in a study of CD4+ T cells in melanoma. Study-level results: A reported correlation linked neoantigen-specific CD4+ T cells to CD8+, macrophage and B cell function. Reportedly, melanoma neoantigen-specific CD4+ T cells showed varied differentiation states.

The CDR3 is 14 residues long. The germline CDR1 and CDR2 sequences are SGHAT and FQNNGV. The ends were cut back, 4 bases at V and 2 bases at J, with 12 bases in the middle. Method: immunoSEQ multiplex PCR; TCRdb's copy keeps in-frame clones and lacks some. The sample contains 50,000 to 60,000 clones, about 72% of which appear only once. Concerning this clone: The target antigen is unknown.

V is TRBV11-2 and J is TRBJ2-7; D is possibly TRBD1 (6 bases). The clonotype originates from a human donor with melanoma. Sequencing used tumor tissue. The CDR3 loop reads CASSSQGSPYEQYF. The CDR3 nucleotides read TGTGCCAGCAGCTCACAGGGAAGCCCCTACGAGCAGTACTTC.